This TCR beta chain was captured in a study of shared clonotypes between healthy human individuals. Study-level findings and limits: An expected dependence of interdonor clonotype sharing on sequencing depth was noted. Generation probabilities of non-shared clonotypes were lower (relative to those shared by all four donors).

About this clone: Its antigen remains unknown.

Germline V gene lookup returns CDR1 MNHNS and CDR2 SASEGT. The length of the CDR3 is 13 residues. With V trimmed by 10 bases and J by 6 bases, 9 bases remained unmatched. Every contributor of samples was a Caucasian grown-up residing in Nashville, Tennessee. Original processing methods: For the immunoSEQ data, sequences were junction-only without quality scores, so filtering differed. Profiled with immunoSEQ multiplex PCR; TCRdb holds only in-frame clones, not every one. D and trimming come from the DNA, and the V and J calls and clone size come from that table. The top ten clones hold about 1.5% of a sample with some 980,000 clones, roughly 72% of them seen once.

The receptor was derived from a man between 18 and 35 years old in good health. Sample: memory CD4+ T cells sorted from blood. Subset in this sample: CD45RA-negative fraction. The chain has TRBV6-1 and TRBJ1-5; TRBD1 agrees at 7 bases. The CDR3 sequence: CATARGGFQPQHF. The CDR3 region has the DNA TGTGCCACCGCCCGAGGGGGCTTTCAGCCCCAGCATTTT.